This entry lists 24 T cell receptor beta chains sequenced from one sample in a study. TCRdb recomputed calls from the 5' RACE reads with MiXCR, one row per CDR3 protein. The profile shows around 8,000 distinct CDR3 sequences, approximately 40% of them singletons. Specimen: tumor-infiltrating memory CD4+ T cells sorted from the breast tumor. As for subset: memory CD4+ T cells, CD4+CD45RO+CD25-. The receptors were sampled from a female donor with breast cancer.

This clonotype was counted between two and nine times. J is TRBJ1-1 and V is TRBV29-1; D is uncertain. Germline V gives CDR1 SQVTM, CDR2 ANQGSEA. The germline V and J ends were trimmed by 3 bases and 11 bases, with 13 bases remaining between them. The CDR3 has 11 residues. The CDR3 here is CSVDSTRRAFF. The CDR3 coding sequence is TGCAGCGTTGACTCGACAAGGCGGGCTTTCTTT.

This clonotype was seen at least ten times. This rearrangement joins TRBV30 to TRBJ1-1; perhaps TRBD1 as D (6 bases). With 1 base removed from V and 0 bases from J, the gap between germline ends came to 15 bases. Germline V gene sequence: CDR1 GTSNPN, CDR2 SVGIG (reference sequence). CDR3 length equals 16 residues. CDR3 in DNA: TGTGCCTGGAGTGGGGGGGCATTTTCGGTGAACACTGAAGCTTTCTTT. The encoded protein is CAWSGGAFSVNTEAFF.

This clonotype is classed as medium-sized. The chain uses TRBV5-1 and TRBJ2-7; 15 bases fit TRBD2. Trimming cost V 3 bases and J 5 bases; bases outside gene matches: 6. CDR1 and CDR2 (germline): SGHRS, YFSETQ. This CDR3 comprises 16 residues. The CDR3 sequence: CASSYGLAGGDDEQYF. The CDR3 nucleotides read TGCGCCAGCAGCTACGGACTAGCGGGAGGGGACGACGAGCAGTACTTC. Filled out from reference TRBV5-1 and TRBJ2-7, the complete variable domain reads KAGVTQTPRYLIKTRGQQVTLSCSPISGHRSVSWYQQTPGQGLQFLFEYFSETQRNKGNFPGRFSGRQFSNSRSEMNVSTLELGDSALYLCASSYGLAGGDDEQYFGPGTRLTVT.

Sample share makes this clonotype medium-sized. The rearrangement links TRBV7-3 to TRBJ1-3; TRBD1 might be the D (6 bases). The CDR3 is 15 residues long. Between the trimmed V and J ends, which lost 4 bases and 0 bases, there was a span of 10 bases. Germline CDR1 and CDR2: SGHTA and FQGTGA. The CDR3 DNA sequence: TGTGCCAGCAGCTCCACAGGGCACTCTGGAAACACCATATATTTT. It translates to CASSSTGHSGNTIYF.

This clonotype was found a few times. The CDR3 DNA reads as TGTGCCAGCAGCCGGACTAGCGGGAGTGGGAATGAGCAGTTCTTC. Its translation is CASSRTSGSGNEQFF. V is TRBV5-6 and J is TRBJ2-1, with TRBD2 matching over 13 bases. The CDR3 has 15 residues. Germline CDR1 reads SGHDT; CDR2 reads YYEEEE. The V gene end was trimmed by 4 bases and the J gene end by 7 bases; junction bases not matched to a gene: 5.

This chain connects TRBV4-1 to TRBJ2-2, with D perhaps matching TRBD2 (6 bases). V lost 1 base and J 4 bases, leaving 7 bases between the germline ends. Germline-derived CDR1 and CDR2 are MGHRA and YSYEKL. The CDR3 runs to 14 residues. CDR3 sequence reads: CASSQVGGTGELFF. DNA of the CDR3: TGCGCCAGCAGCCAAGTGGGGGGCACCGGGGAGCTGTTTTTT.

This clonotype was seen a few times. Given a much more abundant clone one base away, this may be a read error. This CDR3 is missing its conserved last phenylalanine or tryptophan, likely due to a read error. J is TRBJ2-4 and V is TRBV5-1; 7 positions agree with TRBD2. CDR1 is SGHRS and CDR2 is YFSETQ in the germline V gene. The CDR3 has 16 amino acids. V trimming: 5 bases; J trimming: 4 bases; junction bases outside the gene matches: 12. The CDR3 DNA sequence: TGCGCCAGCAGGAGAGGGGAGGGCCGGAAGAAAAACATTCAGTACGTC. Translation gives CASRRGEGRKKNIQYV.

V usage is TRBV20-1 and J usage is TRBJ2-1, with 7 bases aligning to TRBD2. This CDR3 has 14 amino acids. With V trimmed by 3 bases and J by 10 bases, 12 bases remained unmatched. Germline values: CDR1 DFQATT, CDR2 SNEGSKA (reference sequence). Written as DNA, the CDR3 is TGCAGTGCTAGGGAGGGCCAGCGGGGAGACGAGCAGTTCTTC. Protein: CSAREGQRGDEQFF.

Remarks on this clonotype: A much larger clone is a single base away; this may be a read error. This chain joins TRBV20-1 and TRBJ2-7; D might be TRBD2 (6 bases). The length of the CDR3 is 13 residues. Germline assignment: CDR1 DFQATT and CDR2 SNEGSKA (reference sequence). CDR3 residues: CSTSPSGAYEQYF. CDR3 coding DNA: TGCAGTACTAGCCCCAGCGGAGCCTACGAGCAGTACTTC.

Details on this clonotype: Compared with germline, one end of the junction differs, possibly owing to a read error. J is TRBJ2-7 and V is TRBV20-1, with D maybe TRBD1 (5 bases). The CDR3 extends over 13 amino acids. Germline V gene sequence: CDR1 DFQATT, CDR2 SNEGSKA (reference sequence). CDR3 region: CSVRRRVWGEQNF. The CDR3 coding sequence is TGCAGTGTTAGACGCAGGGTGTGGGGCGAGCAGAACTTC.

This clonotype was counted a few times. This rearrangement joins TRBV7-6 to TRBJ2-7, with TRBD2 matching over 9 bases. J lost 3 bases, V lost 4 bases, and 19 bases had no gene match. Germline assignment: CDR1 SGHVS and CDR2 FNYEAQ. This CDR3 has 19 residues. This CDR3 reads CASSSLAGEPGPDDYEQYF. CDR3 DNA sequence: TGTGCCAGCAGCTCCTTAGCGGGGGAGCCCGGTCCCGATGACTACGAGCAGTACTTC.

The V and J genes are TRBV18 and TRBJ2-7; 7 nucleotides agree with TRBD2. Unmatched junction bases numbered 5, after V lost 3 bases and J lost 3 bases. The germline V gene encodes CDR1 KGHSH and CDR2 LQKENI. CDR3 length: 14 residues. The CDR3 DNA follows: TGTGCCAGCTCACCTGGCGGGAGCGGCTACGAGCAGTACTTC. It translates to CASSPGGSGYEQYF.

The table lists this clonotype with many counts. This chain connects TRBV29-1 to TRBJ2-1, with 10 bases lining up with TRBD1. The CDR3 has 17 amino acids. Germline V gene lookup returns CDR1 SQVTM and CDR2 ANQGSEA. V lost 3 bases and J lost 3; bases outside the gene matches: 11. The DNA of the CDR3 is TGCAGCGTTGAGAGGACAGGGGGTCCCTTTCTCTACAATGAGCAGTTCTTC. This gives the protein CSVERTGGPFLYNEQFF.

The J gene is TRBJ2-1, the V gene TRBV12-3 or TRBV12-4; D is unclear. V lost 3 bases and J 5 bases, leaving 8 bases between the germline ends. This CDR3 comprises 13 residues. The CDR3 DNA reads TGTGCCAGCAGTTTTGGATCTGACAATGAGCAGTTCTTC. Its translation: CASSFGSDNEQFF.

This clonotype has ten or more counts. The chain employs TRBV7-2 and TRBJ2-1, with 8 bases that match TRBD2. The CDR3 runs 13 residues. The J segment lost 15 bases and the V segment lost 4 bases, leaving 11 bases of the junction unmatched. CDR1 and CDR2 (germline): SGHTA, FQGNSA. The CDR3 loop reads CASSSHAGTRMFF. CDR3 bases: TGTGCCAGCAGCTCACACGCCGGGACTAGAATGTTCTTC. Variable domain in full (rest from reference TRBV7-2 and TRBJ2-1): GAGVSQSPSNKVTEKGKDVELRCDPISGHTALYWYRQSLGQGLEFLIYFQGNSAPDKSGLPSDRFSAERTGGSVSTLTIQRTQQEDSAVYLCASSSHAGTRMFFGPGTRLTVL.

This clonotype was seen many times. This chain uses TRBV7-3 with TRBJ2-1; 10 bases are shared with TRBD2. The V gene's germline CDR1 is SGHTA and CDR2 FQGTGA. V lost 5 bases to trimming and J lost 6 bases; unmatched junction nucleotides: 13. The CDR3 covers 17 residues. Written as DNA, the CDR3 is TGTGCCAGCAGCCGGACTAGCGGCTTCAGGAGGGCCAATGAGCAGTTCTTC. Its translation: CASSRTSGFRRANEQFF.

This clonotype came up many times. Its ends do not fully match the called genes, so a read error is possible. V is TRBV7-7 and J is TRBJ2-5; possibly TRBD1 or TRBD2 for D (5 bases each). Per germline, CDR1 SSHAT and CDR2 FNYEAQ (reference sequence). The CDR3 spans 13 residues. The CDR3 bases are TGTGCTAGCAGCTCGGGACCCGATGAGACCCAGTACTTC. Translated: CASSSGPDETQYF.

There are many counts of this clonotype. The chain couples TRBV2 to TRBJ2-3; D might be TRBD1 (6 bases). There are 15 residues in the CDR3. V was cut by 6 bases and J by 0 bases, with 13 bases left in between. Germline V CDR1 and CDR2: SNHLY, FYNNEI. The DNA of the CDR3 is TGTGCCAGCAGGCTCAGGGACACCAGCACAGATACGCAGTATTTT. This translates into CASRLRDTSTDTQYF.

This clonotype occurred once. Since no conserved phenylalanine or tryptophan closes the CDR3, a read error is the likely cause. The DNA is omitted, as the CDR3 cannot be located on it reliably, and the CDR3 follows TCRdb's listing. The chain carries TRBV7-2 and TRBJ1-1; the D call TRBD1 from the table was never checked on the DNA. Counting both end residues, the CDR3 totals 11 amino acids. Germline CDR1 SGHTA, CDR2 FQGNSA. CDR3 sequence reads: CASSPSGQANY.

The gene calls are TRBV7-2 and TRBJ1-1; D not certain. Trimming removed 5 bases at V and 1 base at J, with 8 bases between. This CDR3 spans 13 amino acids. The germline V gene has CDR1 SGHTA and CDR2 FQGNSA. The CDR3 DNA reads TGTGCCAGCAGCCCCCCAGAGAACACTGAAGCTTTCTTT. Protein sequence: CASSPPENTEAFF. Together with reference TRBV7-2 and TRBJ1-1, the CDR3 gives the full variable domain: GAGVSQSPSNKVTEKGKDVELRCDPISGHTALYWYRQSLGQGLEFLIYFQGNSAPDKSGLPSDRFSAERTGGSVSTLTIQRTQQEDSAVYLCASSPPENTEAFFGQGTRLTVV.

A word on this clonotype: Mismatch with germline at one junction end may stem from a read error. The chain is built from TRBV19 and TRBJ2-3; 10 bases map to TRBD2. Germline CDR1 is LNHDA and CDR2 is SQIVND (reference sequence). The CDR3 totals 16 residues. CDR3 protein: CASRRTSGESTDKQYF. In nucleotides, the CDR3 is TGTGCCAGTAGACGGACTAGCGGAGAAAGCACAGATAAGCAGTATTTT.

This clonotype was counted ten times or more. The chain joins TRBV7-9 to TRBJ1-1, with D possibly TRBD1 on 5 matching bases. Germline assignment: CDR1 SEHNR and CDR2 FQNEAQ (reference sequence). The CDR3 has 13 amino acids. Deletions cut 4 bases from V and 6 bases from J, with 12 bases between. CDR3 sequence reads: CASSSRQSPEAFF. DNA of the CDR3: TGTGCCAGCAGCTCACGACAGTCCCCTGAAGCTTTCTTT.

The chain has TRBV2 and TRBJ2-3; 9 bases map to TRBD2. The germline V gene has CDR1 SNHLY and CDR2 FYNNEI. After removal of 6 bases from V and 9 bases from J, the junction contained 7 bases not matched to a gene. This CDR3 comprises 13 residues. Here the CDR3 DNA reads TGTGCCAGCAGGGCGCAGCTAGCGGGGACGCAGTATTTT. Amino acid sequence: CASRAQLAGTQYF.

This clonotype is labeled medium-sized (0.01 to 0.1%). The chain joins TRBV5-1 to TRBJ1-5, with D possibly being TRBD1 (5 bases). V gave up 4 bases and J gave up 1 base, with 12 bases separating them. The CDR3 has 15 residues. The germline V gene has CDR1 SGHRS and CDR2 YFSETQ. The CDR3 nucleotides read TGCGCCAGCAGCGCTGGGACCCTAAGCAATCAGCCCCAGCATTTT. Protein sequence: CASSAGTLSNQPQHF.